This T cell receptor beta chain emerged from a study of T cell repertoires in cytomegalovirus infection. Broader study findings: Dominant in the ex vivo response were TCR beta clonotypes restricted by HLA-C and specific for CMV.

TCRdb fed the reads into MiXCR, producing one record per CDR3 protein. Of about 490,000 distinct CDR3 sequences detected, 16% appear once; the ten largest clones hold 20% to 30%. Germline CDR1 is LNHNV and CDR2 is YYDKDF (reference sequence). Deletions cut 6 bases from V and 1 base from J, with 7 bases between. This CDR3 contains 14 residues. This clonotype was found a few times. Its antigen is unidentified. This sequence was found in a human donor in good health (CMV status not recorded). Some clones in this sample may be carry-over from other donors' samples. Sample: CD8+ T cells from PBMCs. This rearrangement joins TRBV15 to TRBJ1-6; D is unresolved. The CDR3 region is CATSSGSYNSPLHF. The CDR3 bases are TGTGCCACCAGTTCTGGTTCCTATAATTCACCCCTCCACTTT.